This TCR beta chain is from a study of CD8+ T cells in alopecia areata. About the research overall: Once tofacitinib had been taken for 6 to 18 months, 6 months off drug followed. General study findings and limits: Relative to normal scalp, lesional scalp, especially alopecia totalis/universalis, showed higher clonality.

The length of the CDR3 is 14 residues. CDR1 is SGHRS, CDR2 YFSETQ, per germline. V was clipped by 7 bases and J by 8 bases; unmatched bases: 10. Following extraction, RNA underwent reverse transcription to cDNA, which served as the sequencing template. Method: immunoSEQ multiplex PCR; TCRdb's copy keeps in-frame clones and lacks some. The sample has 140,000 to 150,000 clones; 45% to 60% are singletons. Peripheral blood and lesional scalp punch biopsies came from alopecia areata patients. In its sample, this clone was seen a few times. The antigen is undetermined. The chain uses TRBV5-1 and TRBJ1-4, with 8 bases lining up with TRBD1. This TCR derives from a human donor with alopecia areata. The sequencing input was CD4+ T cells sorted from blood. The CDR3 DNA is TGCGCCAGCGCTCGGACAGGGAACCCCGAAAAACTGTTTTTT. Translated, it gives CASARTGNPEKLFF.